Shown below are 8 T cell receptor beta chains from a single sample sequenced in a study of cytomegalovirus exposure and HLA in healthy donors. The PCR used 60 Vbeta and 13 Jbeta primers. Only in-frame clones appear in the TCRdb table, and some are missing; sequencing was by immunoSEQ multiplex PCR. In the table there are hundreds of thousands of clones, less than 85% of which are singletons. Sequenced sample: PBMCs. These TCRs come from a man younger than 35 in good health and CMV-seronegative.

The gene calls are TRBV4-1 and TRBJ2-1; the D is unclear. CDR1 and CDR2 (germline): MGHRA, YSYEKL. V lost 1 base and J 5 bases, leaving 18 bases between the germline ends. The CDR3 contains 17 residues. The CDR3 protein is CASSQGAVWATNNEQFF. In nucleotides, the CDR3 is TGCGCCAGCAGCCAAGGTGCCGTTTGGGCGACCAACAATGAGCAGTTCTTC.

The rearrangement joins TRBV30 to TRBJ1-2; 7 bases are a match to TRBD1. The CDR3 has 13 amino acids. In germline, CDR1 is GTSNPN, CDR2 SVGIG (reference sequence). V lost 4 bases and J lost 4; bases outside the gene matches: 6. In DNA form, the CDR3 reads TGTGCCTGGACGGGGCAGGGGGGCTATGGCTACACCTTC. It yields the protein CAWTGQGGYGYTF.

The V call is TRBV19, the J call TRBJ1-1; D gene unclear. Per the germline V gene, CDR1 is LNHDA and CDR2 is SQIVND (reference sequence). This CDR3 has 13 residues. Trimming shortened V by 2 bases and J by 0 bases, and 4 bases separated the two germline ends. The CDR3 spells CASSILMNTEAFF. The CDR3 region has the DNA TGTGCCAGTAGTATACTTATGAACACTGAAGCTTTCTTT.

The genes are TRBV9 and TRBJ1-4; D is uncertain. Trimming pared 4 bases from V and 7 bases from J, leaving 14 bases between. Germline lookup yields CDR1 SGDLS and CDR2 YYNGEE. The CDR3 length is 14 residues. CDR3 sequence reads: CASSPGIQTEKLFF. The CDR3, as DNA: TGTGCCAGCAGCCCCGGGATTCAAACTGAAAAACTGTTTTTT.

V usage is TRBV28 and J usage is TRBJ2-7; 11 nucleotides match TRBD1. V was clipped by 7 bases and J by 6 bases; unmatched bases: 8. Germline V gives CDR1 MDHEN, CDR2 SYDVKM. The CDR3 totals 14 residues. The DNA for the CDR3 is TGTGCCAGCAAACGAACCGGGACAGGGGGCGAGCAGTACTTC. Its protein product is CASKRTGTGGEQYF.

The chain uses TRBV5-6 and TRBJ2-5, with 7 positions matching TRBD1. The DNA matches TRBJ2-7 better at its end, which makes the J call doubtful. Looked up from germline, CDR1 is SGHDT and CDR2 is YYEEEE. The CDR3 is made up of 13 amino acids. CDR3 sequence reads: CASSPGTAYEQYF. The CDR3 DNA is TGTGCCAGCAGCCCGGGGACAGCCTACGAGCAGTACTTC.

The V and J genes are TRBV19 and TRBJ1-2, with TRBD1 as a possible D gene (5 bases). V lost 7 bases, J lost 4 bases, and 19 bases lay in between. Germline CDR1 LNHDA, CDR2 SQIVND (reference sequence). The CDR3 runs to 15 residues. The CDR3 sequence: CASTPMGGTVYGYTF. The DNA of the CDR3 is TGTGCCAGTACACCCATGGGGGGGACGGTCTATGGCTACACCTTC. The whole variable domain, remainder taken from reference TRBV19 and TRBJ1-2, is DGGITQSPKYLFRKEGQNVTLSCEQNLNHDAMYWYRQDPGQGLRLIYYSQIVNDFQKGDIAEGYSVSREKKESFPLTVTSAQKNPTAFYLCASTPMGGTVYGYTFGSGTRLTVV.

V and J are TRBV6-5 and TRBJ2-7; D call uncertain. CDR3 length equals 11 residues. Germline assignment: CDR1 MNHEY and CDR2 SVGAGI. V lost 6 bases to trimming and J lost 3 bases, with 6 bases between them. This CDR3 is CASSLNYEQYF. Written as DNA, the CDR3 is TGTGCCAGCAGCCTAAACTACGAGCAGTACTTC.